One sample yielded the 31 T cell receptor beta chains listed below, sequenced in a study of shared clonotypes between healthy human individuals. Using immunoSEQ multiplex PCR, the repertoire was profiled, and TCRdb retains in-frame clones only, with some absent. The sample contains around 2.1 million clones, 90% to 95% of which appear only once. Terminally differentiated effector memory CD45RA+ cells were excluded by CCR7 positive selection of CD45RO-negative cells. Sequenced input: naive CD8+ T cells from PBMCs. These receptors originate from a man younger than 35 in good health. Some clones in this sample may be carry-over from other donors' samples.

The chain uses TRBV13 and TRBJ2-7; TRBD1 agrees at 8 bases. The trim removed 5 bases at V and 1 base at J, leaving 4 bases unmatched. CDR3 length: 14 residues. Germline values: CDR1 PRHDT, CDR2 FYEKMQ (reference sequence). CDR3 in DNA: TGTGCCAGCAGCCTTGACAGGGGATCCTACGAGCAGTACTTC. Translated, it gives CASSLDRGSYEQYF.

J is TRBJ1-1 and V is TRBV15; unclear D gene. The ends were cut back, 0 bases at V and 4 bases at J, with 6 bases in the middle. Germline loops: CDR1 LNHNV, CDR2 YYDKDF (reference sequence). CDR3 size: 13 residues. CDR3 loop: CATSRDWSTEAFF. The CDR3 DNA follows: TGTGCCACCAGCAGAGATTGGAGCACTGAAGCTTTCTTT.

In regard to this clone: The sample contains more than one DNA sequence encoding this CDR3. The gene calls are TRBV7-3 and TRBJ2-7; the D is unclear. Germline V lookup: CDR1 SGHTA, CDR2 FQGTGA. CDR3 size: 13 residues. The V and J ends lost 0 bases and 2 bases respectively, with 5 bases between them. The chain's CDR3 is CASSLTPAYEQYF. For the CDR3, the DNA is TGTGCCAGCAGCTTAACCCCAGCCTACGAGCAGTACTTC.

J is TRBJ2-7 and V is TRBV21-1; TRBD1 is taken as the D call from the table, unchecked against the DNA. TRBV21-1 is described as a pseudogene. The CDR3 has 14 residues. The CDR3 loop is CASTGTGGWHEQYF. The DNA of the CDR3 is TGTGCCAGCACCGGGACAGGGGGCTGGCACGAGCAGTACTTC.

V is TRBV5-6 and J is TRBJ2-5; possibly TRBD2 for D (6 bases). The germline V and J ends were trimmed by 5 bases and 6 bases, with 14 bases remaining between them. CDR3 size: 13 residues. Germline-derived CDR1 and CDR2 are SGHDT and YYEEEE. The CDR3 nucleotides are TGTGCCAGCAGTCTAGGAGGAGGGCAGACCCAGTACTTC. As protein: CASSLGGGQTQYF.

Only a few counts were recorded for this clone. This chain uses TRBV9 with TRBJ2-2; no reliable D call. Germline assignment: CDR1 SGDLS and CDR2 YYNGEE. There are 17 residues in the CDR3. V lost 3 bases and J 3 bases, leaving 18 bases between the germline ends. The CDR3: CASSDRVGPPYTGELFF. In nucleotides, the CDR3 is TGTGCCAGCAGCGATAGAGTAGGGCCCCCGTACACCGGGGAGCTGTTTTTT.

This chain connects TRBV27 to TRBJ1-1; 7 positions agree with TRBD1. Germline CDR1 is MNHEY and CDR2 is SMNVEV (reference sequence). V shed 1 base and J 3 bases; nucleotides not matched to a gene: 5. This CDR3 spans 15 amino acids. The CDR3 spells CASSLWRGQHTEAFF. For the CDR3, the DNA is TGTGCCAGCAGTTTATGGCGGGGACAGCACACTGAAGCTTTCTTT.

The chain employs TRBV28 and TRBJ2-2; possible D gene TRBD1, 6 bases. Germline values: CDR1 MDHEN, CDR2 SYDVKM. The ends were cut back, 7 bases at V and 3 bases at J, with 15 bases in the middle. This CDR3 region has 15 residues. CDR3 loop: CASTLGDKDTGELFF. Written as DNA, the CDR3 is TGTGCCAGCACCCTAGGGGACAAGGACACCGGGGAGCTGTTTTTT.

This chain joins TRBV4-3 and TRBJ1-4; the D is unclear. In germline, CDR1 is LGHNA, CDR2 YSLEER. V gave up 4 bases and J gave up 7 bases, with 10 bases separating them. There are 13 residues in the CDR3. CDR3 loop: CASSPTWGEKLFF. The CDR3 DNA sequence: TGCGCCAGCAGCCCCACCTGGGGTGAAAAACTGTTTTTT.

V usage is TRBV9 and J usage is TRBJ2-7, with D possibly called TRBD1 or TRBD2 (5 bases each). The CDR3 spans 15 residues. V shed 2 bases and J shed 1 base, with 13 bases lying between them. Per germline, CDR1 SGDLS and CDR2 YYNGEE. The CDR3 sequence is CASSVGASLSYEQYF. The CDR3 nucleotides read TGTGCCAGCAGCGTCGGGGCTAGCTTGTCCTACGAGCAGTACTTC.

The chain carries TRBV5-1 and TRBJ1-1; unclear D gene. This CDR3 region has 11 residues. Looked up from germline, CDR1 is SGHRS and CDR2 is YFSETQ. V lost 3 bases and J 7 bases, leaving 7 bases between the germline ends. The CDR3, as DNA: TGCGCCAGCAGCTCTGGACTTGAAGCTTTCTTT. Its translation: CASSSGLEAFF.

The gene calls are TRBV5-5 and TRBJ1-1; D call uncertain. Germline V gene lookup returns CDR1 SGHKS and CDR2 YYEKEE (reference sequence). Trimming took off 4 bases at V and 5 bases at J, with 9 bases between the two ends. This CDR3 region has 12 residues. CDR3 DNA sequence: TGTGCCAGCAGCGCCACCCCTACTGAAGCTTTCTTT. It specifies CASSATPTEAFF.

The genes are TRBV10-1 and TRBJ2-1; 11 nucleotides agree with TRBD1. With 6 bases clipped from V and 2 bases from J, the junction kept 6 bases outside the gene matches. This CDR3 spans 16 amino acids. Per germline, CDR1 WNHNN and CDR2 SYGVQD (reference sequence). The CDR3 DNA follows: TGCGCCAGCAGAACGGGACAGGGGGTTCCCTACAATGAGCAGTTCTTC. Translated, it gives CASRTGQGVPYNEQFF.

The chain combines TRBV7-9 with TRBJ2-1; D unclear. CDR1 is SEHNR, CDR2 FQNEAQ, per germline (reference sequence). V shed 5 bases and J shed 6 bases, with 8 bases lying between them. The CDR3 covers 12 residues. The CDR3 reads CASSTGTNEQFF. CDR3 DNA: TGTGCCAGCAGCACGGGTACCAATGAGCAGTTCTTC.

The V and J genes are TRBV28 and TRBJ2-7, with D perhaps matching TRBD1 or TRBD2 (5 bases each). There are 14 residues in the CDR3. V lost 2 bases and J 5 bases, leaving 13 bases between the germline ends. Germline V gives CDR1 MDHEN, CDR2 SYDVKM. This CDR3 is CASSLTGLGHEQYF. DNA of the CDR3: TGTGCCAGCAGTTTAACGGGATTGGGGCACGAGCAGTACTTC.

This rearrangement joins TRBV28 to TRBJ1-1; the D is unclear. Germline CDR1 reads MDHEN; CDR2 reads SYDVKM. V lost 5 bases to trimming and J lost 4 bases, with 11 bases between them. This CDR3 contains 13 residues. The CDR3, as DNA: TGTGCCAGCAGTACGGGTCGGGGCACTGAAGCTTTCTTT. It is translated as CASSTGRGTEAFF. Based on the CDR3 plus reference TRBV28 and TRBJ1-1, the full variable domain is DVKVTQSSRYLVKRTGEKVFLECVQDMDHENMFWYRQDPGLGLRLIYFSYDVKMKEKGDIPEGYSVSREKKERFSLILESASTNQTSMYLCASSTGRGTEAFFGQGTRLTVV.

This clone has only one observation. The rearrangement uses TRBV4-1 and TRBJ2-7; the D is unclear. Germline V gene sequence: CDR1 MGHRA, CDR2 YSYEKL. CDR3 size: 15 residues. Deletions cut 3 bases from V and 0 bases from J, with 12 bases between. In DNA form, the CDR3 reads TGCGCCAGCAGCCAGAACCGGGCCACCTCCTACGAGCAGTACTTC. It translates to CASSQNRATSYEQYF.

The chain combines TRBV2 with TRBJ1-5; D not certain. Germline-derived CDR1 and CDR2 are SNHLY and FYNNEI. The CDR3 is made up of 15 amino acids. Trimming shortened V by 3 bases and J by 4 bases, and 13 bases separated the two germline ends. The CDR3 region is CASSDSGSPNQPQHF. In nucleotides, the CDR3 is TGTGCCAGCAGTGACTCGGGCAGCCCTAATCAGCCCCAGCATTTT.

The chain links TRBV7-6 to TRBJ2-7, with D tentatively TRBD1 or TRBD2 (6 bases each). CDR1 is SGHVS, CDR2 FNYEAQ, per germline. The CDR3 length is 16 residues. Trimming took 5 bases from V and 6 from J, leaving 23 bases between them. CDR3: CASSERGLGQGSEQYF. The CDR3 region has the DNA TGTGCCAGCAGCGAACGGGGGCTGGGCCAGGGCTCCGAGCAGTACTTC. Combining the CDR3 with reference TRBV7-6 and TRBJ2-7 gives the whole variable domain GAGVSQSPRYKVTKRGQDVALRCDPISGHVSLYWYRQALGQGPEFLTYFNYEAQQDKSGLPNDRFSAERPEGSISTLTIQRTEQRDSAMYRCASSERGLGQGSEQYFGPGTRLTVT.

This clone was seen just once. This chain joins TRBV2 and TRBJ2-7; 8 nucleotides line up with TRBD1. The CDR3 contains 15 residues. Germline V gene sequence: CDR1 SNHLY, CDR2 FYNNEI. The ends lost 1 base at V and 4 bases at J; junction bases unmatched: 6. CDR3 in amino acids: CASSEGSGGKYEQYF. CDR3 DNA sequence: TGTGCCAGCAGTGAAGGTTCAGGGGGCAAGTACGAGCAGTACTTC.

This chain connects TRBV28 to TRBJ2-7; no reliable D call. This CDR3 is built from 13 residues. The germline gives CDR1 MDHEN, CDR2 SYDVKM. V was clipped by 4 bases and J by 3 bases, with 10 bases between them. Here the CDR3 DNA reads TGTGCCAGCAGTTCAGTGACGCGCTACGAGCAGTACTTC. Amino acid sequence: CASSSVTRYEQYF.

This chain joins TRBV6-1 and TRBJ1-2, with D possibly TRBD1 on 6 matching bases. The ends were cut back, 2 bases at V and 4 bases at J, with 17 bases in the middle. Germline V gene sequence: CDR1 MNHNS, CDR2 SASEGT. The CDR3 loop spans 16 amino acids. The CDR3 loop reads CASSERFGRGGYGYTF. CDR3 in DNA: TGTGCCAGCAGTGAACGGTTTGGCAGGGGAGGCTATGGCTACACCTTC.

The V call is TRBV7-9, the J call TRBJ2-7, with TRBD1 identical over 8 bases. Germline V CDR1 and CDR2: SEHNR, FQNEAQ (reference sequence). The CDR3 runs to 17 residues. Germline trimming cut 6 bases from V and 4 bases from J; bases unmatched to any gene: 17. CDR3 DNA: TGTGCCAGCAGGGACCCGGGGACAGGCGAAAAAAGATACGAGCAGTACTTC. This sequence encodes CASRDPGTGEKRYEQYF.

The rearrangement joins TRBV4-3 to TRBJ1-2, with 8 bases that match TRBD1. The trim removed 0 bases at V and 7 bases at J, leaving 10 bases unmatched. CDR3 length: 16 amino acids. CDR1 is LGHNA, CDR2 YSLEER, per germline. The CDR3 loop reads CASSQDRRRGQGGYTF. CDR3 DNA sequence: TGCGCCAGCAGCCAAGATCGCCGCAGGGGGCAGGGTGGCTACACCTTC.

A note on this clone: Other DNA variants within this sample encode the same CDR3. The chain links TRBV5-1 to TRBJ2-7; possible D gene TRBD2, 6 bases. The CDR3 length is 13 residues. Germline loops: CDR1 SGHRS, CDR2 YFSETQ. Deletions cut 4 bases from V and 0 bases from J, with 8 bases between. The CDR3 DNA follows: TGCGCCAGCAGCCACGGGAGCTCCTACGAGCAGTACTTC. It is translated as CASSHGSSYEQYF.

Regarding this clone: The sample holds other DNA sequences that translate to the same CDR3. V gene TRBV29-1 combines with J gene TRBJ1-2; TRBD1 agrees at 7 bases. Germline CDR1 is SQVTM and CDR2 is ANQGSEA. This CDR3 spans 12 amino acids. V trimming: 4 bases; J trimming: 4 bases; junction bases outside the gene matches: 3. The CDR3 loop reads CSVVGGGYGYTF. The DNA for the CDR3 is TGCAGCGTTGTAGGGGGCGGCTATGGCTACACCTTC.

The chain has TRBV13 and TRBJ2-3, with D maybe TRBD2 (6 bases). This CDR3 comprises 16 residues. V lost 5 bases and J lost 7, with 22 bases in between. From germline, CDR1 is PRHDT and CDR2 FYEKMQ (reference sequence). The chain's CDR3 is CASSLNGAGPVNTQYF. CDR3 bases: TGTGCCAGCAGCCTTAATGGGGCGGGGCCTGTCAATACGCAGTATTTT.

The chain combines TRBV27 with TRBJ2-3; D perhaps matches TRBD1 (6 bases). Per the germline V gene, CDR1 is MNHEY and CDR2 is SMNVEV (reference sequence). The CDR3 totals 15 residues. Trimming stripped 2 bases from V and 3 bases from J, with 12 bases between. CDR3 DNA: TGTGCCAGCAGTTTAGTTCAGGGGCAAACAGATACGCAGTATTTT. It specifies CASSLVQGQTDTQYF.

The chain couples TRBV2 to TRBJ1-1; a weak D match, TRBD1 (6 bases). CDR1 SNHLY and CDR2 FYNNEI come from the germline V gene. Trimming removed 11 bases at V and 0 bases at J, with 16 bases between. CDR3 length equals 14 residues. Here the CDR3 DNA reads TGTGCCGGAGCTGTGGGGGGCTTGAACACTGAAGCTTTCTTT. It codes for CAGAVGGLNTEAFF. The complete variable domain, with remaining parts taken from reference TRBV2 and TRBJ1-1, reads EPEVTQTPSHQVTQMGQEVILRCVPISNHLYFYWYRQILGQKVEFLVSFYNNEISEKSEIFDDQFSVERPDGSNFTLKIRSTKLEDSAMYFCAGAVGGLNTEAFFGQGTRLTVV.

As to this clone: This specimen includes other DNA sequences encoding the same CDR3. The chain links TRBV11-2 to TRBJ2-7, with TRBD2 as a possible D gene (6 bases). Trimming pared 1 base from V and 2 bases from J, leaving 12 bases between. CDR1 and CDR2 (germline): SGHAT, FQNNGV. The CDR3 totals 15 residues. CDR3 in amino acids: CASSLGAGSPYEQYF. The CDR3 bases are TGTGCCAGCAGCTTAGGGGCGGGGAGTCCCTACGAGCAGTACTTC.

This chain links TRBV27 with TRBJ2-3; tentatively, D is TRBD1 (6 bases). In germline, CDR1 is MNHEY, CDR2 SMNVEV (reference sequence). V was pared by 6 bases and J by 2 bases, with 15 bases between. This CDR3 has 15 amino acids. The CDR3 spells CASRSPQGPTDTQYF. The CDR3 DNA reads TGTGCCAGCAGAAGCCCACAGGGACCCACAGATACGCAGTATTTT.